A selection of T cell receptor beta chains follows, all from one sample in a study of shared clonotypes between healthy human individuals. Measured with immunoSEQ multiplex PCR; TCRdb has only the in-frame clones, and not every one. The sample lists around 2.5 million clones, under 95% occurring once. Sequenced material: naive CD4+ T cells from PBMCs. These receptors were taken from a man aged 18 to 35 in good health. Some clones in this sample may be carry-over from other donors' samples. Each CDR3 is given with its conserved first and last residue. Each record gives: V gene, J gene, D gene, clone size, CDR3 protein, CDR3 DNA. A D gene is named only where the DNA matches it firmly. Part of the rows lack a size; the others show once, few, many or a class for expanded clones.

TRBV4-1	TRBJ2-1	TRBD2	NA	CASSQDSSGRALYNEQFF	TGCGCCAGCAGCCAAGATTCGAGCGGGAGGGCCCTTTACAATGAGCAGTTCTTC
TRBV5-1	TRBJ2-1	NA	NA	CASSGTEYNEQFF	TGCGCCAGCAGCGGAACAGAGTACAATGAGCAGTTCTTC
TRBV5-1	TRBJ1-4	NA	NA	CASSPDSGLGGKLFF	TGCGCCAGCAGCCCGGACTCGGGGCTGGGGGGAAAACTGTTTTTT
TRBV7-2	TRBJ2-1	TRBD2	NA	CASSSGTSGVNEQFF	TGTGCCAGCAGCTCCGGGACTAGCGGGGTCAATGAGCAGTTCTTC
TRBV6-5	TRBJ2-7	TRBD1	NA	CASRKTGTGGREQYF	TGTGCCAGCAGGAAAACCGGGACAGGGGGACGCGAGCAGTACTTC
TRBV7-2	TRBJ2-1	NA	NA	CASSLVSDSYNEQFF	TGTGCCAGCAGCTTAGTTTCCGACAGTTACAATGAGCAGTTCTTC
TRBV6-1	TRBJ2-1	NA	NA	CASRVWGTGHEQFF	TGTGCCAGCAGGGTATGGGGGACGGGACATGAGCAGTTCTTC
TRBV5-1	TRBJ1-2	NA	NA	CASSPPGRGYGYTF	TGCGCCAGCAGCCCACCGGGTAGAGGCTATGGCTACACCTTC
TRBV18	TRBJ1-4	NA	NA	CASSETLRDLLFF	TGTGCCAGCTCAGAGACTCTCCGGGACTTACTGTTTTTT
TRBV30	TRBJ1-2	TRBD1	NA	CAWSTRTGQPHPYGYTF	TGTGCCTGGAGTACACGGACAGGCCAACCTCATCCTTATGGCTACACCTTC
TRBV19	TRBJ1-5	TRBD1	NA	CASTSLDRGNQPQHF	TGTGCCAGTACCTCTTTAGACAGGGGCAATCAGCCCCAGCATTTT
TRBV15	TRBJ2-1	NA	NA	CATGSYNEQFF	TGTGCCACCGGCTCCTACAATGAGCAGTTCTTC
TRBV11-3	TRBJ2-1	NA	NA	CASSLQGQGVNEQFF	TGTGCCAGCAGCTTACAGGGGCAGGGTGTAAATGAGCAGTTCTTC
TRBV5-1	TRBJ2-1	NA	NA	CASSFGADLSYNEQFF	TGCGCCAGCAGCTTTGGGGCGGACCTCTCCTACAATGAGCAGTTCTTC
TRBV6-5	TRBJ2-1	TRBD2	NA	CASSYRWTSTNEQFF	TGTGCCAGCAGTTACCGGTGGACTAGCACCAATGAGCAGTTCTTC
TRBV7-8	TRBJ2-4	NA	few	CASSLEVPGDIQYF	TGTGCCAGCAGCTTAGAGGTGCCGGGAGACATTCAGTACTTC
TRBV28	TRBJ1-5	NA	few	CASIGATNQPQHF	TGTGCCAGCATTGGGGCAACCAATCAGCCCCAGCATTTT
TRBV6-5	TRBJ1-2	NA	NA	CASSFGGTSGYTF	TGTGCCAGCAGTTTCGGGGGGACATCGGGCTACACCTTC
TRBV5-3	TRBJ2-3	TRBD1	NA	CARSYPLSTGGATDTQYF	TGTGCCAGAAGCTACCCTTTGTCCACAGGGGGCGCGACAGATACGCAGTATTTT
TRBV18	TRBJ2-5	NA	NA	CASSRPGTPAETQYF	TGTGCCAGCTCTCGTCCCGGGACACCGGCAGAGACCCAGTACTTC
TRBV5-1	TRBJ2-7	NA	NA	CASSLDPGFYEQYF	TGCGCCAGCAGCTTGGATCCAGGGTTCTACGAGCAGTACTTC
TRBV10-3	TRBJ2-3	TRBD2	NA	CAIRNGLAGVRDTQYF	TGTGCCATCAGGAACGGACTAGCGGGAGTTAGAGATACGCAGTATTTT
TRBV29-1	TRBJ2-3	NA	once	CSVVAGFTDTQYF	TGCAGCGTTGTTGCAGGCTTCACGGATACGCAGTATTTT
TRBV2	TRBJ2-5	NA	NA	CASSARRVQETQYF	TGTGCCAGCAGTGCTAGGAGGGTCCAAGAGACCCAGTACTTC
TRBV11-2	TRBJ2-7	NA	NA	CASSSITGRFYEQYF	TGTGCCAGCAGCTCCATTACAGGGAGATTTTACGAGCAGTACTTC
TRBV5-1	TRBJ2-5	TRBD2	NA	CASSLTLAGGETQYF	TGCGCCAGCAGCTTGACACTAGCGGGTGGAGAGACCCAGTACTTC
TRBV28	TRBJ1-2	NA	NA	CASSFFRAHQGQGYTF	TGTGCCAGCAGTTTTTTTAGGGCTCATCAGGGGCAGGGCTACACCTTC
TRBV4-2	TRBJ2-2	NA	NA	CASSQGSATGELFF	TGTGCCAGTAGCCAAGGTTCCGCCACCGGGGAGCTGTTTTTT